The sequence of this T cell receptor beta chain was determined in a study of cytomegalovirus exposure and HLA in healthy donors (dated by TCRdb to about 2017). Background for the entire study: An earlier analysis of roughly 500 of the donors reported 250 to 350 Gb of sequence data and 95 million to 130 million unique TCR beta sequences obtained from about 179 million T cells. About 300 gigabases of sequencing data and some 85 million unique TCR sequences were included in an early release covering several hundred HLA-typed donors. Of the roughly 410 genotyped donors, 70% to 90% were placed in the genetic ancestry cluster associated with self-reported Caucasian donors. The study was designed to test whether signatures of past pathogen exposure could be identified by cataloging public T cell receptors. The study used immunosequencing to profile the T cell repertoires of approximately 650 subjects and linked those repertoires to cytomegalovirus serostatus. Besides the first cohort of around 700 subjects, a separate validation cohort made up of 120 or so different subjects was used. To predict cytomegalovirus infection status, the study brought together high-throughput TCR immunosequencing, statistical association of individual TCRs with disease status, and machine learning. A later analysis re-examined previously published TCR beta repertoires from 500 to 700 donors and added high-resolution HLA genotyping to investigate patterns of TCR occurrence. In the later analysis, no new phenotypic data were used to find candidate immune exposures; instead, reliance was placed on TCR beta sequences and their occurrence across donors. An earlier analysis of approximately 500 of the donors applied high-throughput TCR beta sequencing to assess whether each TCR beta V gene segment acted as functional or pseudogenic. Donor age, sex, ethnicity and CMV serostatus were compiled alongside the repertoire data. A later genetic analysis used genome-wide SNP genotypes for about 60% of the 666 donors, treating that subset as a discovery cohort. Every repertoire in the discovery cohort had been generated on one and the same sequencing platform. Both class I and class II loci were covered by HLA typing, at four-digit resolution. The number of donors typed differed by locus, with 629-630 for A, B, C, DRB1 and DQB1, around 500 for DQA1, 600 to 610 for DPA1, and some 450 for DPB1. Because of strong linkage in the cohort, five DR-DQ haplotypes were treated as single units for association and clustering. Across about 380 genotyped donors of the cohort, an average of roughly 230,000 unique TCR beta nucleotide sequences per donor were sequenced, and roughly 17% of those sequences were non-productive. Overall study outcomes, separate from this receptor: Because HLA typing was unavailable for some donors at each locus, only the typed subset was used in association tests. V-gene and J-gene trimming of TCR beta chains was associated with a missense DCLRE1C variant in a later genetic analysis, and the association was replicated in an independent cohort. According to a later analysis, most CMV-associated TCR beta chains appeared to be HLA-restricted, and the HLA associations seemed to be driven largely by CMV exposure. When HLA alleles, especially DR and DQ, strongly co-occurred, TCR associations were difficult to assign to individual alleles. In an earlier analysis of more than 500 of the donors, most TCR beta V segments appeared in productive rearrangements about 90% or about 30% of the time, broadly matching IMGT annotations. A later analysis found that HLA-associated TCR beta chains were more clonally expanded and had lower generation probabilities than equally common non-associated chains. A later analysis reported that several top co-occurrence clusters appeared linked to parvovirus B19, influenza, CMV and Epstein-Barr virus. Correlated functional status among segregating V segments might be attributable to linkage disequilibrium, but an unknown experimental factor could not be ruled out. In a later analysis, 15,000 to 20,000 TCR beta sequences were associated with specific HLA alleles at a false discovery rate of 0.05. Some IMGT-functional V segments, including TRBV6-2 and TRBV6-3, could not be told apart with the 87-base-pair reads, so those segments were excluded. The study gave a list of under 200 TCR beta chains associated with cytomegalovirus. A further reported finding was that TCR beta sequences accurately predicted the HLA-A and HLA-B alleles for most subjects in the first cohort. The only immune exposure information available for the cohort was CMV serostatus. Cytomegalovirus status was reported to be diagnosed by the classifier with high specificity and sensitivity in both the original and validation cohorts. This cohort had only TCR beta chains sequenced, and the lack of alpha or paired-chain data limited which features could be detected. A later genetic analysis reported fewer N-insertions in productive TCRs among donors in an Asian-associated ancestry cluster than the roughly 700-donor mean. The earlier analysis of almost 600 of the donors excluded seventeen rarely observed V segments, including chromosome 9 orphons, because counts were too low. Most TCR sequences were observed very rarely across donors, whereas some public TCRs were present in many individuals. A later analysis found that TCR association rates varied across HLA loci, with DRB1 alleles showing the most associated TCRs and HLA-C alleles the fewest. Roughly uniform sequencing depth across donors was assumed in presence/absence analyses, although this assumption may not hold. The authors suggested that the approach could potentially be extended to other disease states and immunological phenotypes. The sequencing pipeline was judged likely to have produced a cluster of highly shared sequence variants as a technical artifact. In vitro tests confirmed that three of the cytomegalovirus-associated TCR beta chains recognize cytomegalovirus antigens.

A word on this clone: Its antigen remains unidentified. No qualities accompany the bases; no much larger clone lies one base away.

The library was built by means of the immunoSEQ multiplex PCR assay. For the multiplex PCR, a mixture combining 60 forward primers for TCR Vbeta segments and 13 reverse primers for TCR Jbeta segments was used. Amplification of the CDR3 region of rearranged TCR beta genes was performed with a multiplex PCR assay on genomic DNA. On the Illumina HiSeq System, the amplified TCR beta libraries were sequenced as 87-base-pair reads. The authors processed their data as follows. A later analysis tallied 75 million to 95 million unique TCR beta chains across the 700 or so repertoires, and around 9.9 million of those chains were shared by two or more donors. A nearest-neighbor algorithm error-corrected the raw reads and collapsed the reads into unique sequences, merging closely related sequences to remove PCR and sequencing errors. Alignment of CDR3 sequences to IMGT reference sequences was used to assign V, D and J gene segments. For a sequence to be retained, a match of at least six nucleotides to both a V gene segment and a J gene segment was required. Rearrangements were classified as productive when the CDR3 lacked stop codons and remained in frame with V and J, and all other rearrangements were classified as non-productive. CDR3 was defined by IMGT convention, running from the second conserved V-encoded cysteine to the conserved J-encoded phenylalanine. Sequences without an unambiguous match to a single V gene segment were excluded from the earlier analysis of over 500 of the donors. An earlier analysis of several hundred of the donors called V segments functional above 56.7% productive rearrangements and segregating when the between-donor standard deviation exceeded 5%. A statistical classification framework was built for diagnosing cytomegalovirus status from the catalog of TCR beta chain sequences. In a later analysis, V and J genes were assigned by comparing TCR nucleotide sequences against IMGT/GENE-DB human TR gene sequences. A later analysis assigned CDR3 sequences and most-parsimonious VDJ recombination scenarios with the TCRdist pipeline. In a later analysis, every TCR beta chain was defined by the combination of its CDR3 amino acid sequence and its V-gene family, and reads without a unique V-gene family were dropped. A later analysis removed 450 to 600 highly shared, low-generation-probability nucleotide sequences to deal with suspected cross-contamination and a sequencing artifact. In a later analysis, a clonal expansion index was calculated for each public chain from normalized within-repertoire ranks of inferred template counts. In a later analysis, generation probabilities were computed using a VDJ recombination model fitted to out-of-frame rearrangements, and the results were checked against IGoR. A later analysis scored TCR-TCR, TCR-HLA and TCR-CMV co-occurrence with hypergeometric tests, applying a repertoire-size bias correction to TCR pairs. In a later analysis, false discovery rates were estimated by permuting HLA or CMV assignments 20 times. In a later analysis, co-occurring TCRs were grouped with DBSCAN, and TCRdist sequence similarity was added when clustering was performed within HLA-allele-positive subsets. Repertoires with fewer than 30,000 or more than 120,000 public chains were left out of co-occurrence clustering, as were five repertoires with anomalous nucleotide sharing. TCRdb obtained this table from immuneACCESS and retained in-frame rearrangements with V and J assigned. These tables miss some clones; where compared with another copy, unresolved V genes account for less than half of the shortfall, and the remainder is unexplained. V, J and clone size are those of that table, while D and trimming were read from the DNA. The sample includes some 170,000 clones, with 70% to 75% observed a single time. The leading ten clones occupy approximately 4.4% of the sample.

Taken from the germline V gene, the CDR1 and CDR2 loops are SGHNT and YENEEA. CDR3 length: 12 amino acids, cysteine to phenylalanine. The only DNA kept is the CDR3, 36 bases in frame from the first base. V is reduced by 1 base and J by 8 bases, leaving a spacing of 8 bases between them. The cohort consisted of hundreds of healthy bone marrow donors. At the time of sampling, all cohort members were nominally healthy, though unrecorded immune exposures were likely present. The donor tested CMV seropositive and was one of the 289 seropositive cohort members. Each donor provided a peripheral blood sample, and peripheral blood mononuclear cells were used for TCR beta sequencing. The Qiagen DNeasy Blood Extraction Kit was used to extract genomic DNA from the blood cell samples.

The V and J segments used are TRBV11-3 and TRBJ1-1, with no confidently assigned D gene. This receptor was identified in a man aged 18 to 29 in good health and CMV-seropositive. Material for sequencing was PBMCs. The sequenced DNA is TGTGCCAGCAGCTTAGGACAAGGAGAAGCTTTCTTT. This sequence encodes CASSLGQGEAFF.